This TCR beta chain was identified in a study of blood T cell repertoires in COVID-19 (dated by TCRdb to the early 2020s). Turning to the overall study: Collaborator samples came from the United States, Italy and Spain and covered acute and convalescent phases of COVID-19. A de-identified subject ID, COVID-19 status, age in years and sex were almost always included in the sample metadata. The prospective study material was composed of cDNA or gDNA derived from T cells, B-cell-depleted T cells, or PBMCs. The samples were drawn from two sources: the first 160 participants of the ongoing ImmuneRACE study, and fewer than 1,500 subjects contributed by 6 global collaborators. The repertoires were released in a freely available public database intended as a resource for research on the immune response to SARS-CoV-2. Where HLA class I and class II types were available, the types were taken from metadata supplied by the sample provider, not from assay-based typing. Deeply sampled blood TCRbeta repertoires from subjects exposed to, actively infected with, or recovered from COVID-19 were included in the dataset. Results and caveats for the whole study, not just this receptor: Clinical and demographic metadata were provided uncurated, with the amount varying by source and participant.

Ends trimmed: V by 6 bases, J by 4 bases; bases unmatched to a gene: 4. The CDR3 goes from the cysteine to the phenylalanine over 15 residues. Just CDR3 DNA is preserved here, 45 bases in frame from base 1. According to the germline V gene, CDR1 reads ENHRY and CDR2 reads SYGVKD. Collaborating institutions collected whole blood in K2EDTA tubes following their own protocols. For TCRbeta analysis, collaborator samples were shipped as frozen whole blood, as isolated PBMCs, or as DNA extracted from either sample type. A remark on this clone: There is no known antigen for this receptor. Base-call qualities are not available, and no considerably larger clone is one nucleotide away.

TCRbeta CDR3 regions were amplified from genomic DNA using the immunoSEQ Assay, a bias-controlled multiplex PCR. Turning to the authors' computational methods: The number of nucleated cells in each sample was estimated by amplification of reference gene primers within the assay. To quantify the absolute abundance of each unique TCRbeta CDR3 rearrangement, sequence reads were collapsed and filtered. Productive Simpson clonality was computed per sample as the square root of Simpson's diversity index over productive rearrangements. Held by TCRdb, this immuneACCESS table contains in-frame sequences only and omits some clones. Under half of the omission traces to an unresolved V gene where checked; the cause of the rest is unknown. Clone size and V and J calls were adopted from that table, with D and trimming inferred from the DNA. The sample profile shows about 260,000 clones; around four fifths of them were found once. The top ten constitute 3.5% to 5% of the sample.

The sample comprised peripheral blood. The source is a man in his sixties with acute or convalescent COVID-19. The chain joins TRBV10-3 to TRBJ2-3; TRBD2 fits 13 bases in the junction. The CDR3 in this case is CAISILAGGPDTQYF. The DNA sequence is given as TGTGCCATCAGCATACTAGCGGGAGGGCCAGATACGCAGTATTTT.